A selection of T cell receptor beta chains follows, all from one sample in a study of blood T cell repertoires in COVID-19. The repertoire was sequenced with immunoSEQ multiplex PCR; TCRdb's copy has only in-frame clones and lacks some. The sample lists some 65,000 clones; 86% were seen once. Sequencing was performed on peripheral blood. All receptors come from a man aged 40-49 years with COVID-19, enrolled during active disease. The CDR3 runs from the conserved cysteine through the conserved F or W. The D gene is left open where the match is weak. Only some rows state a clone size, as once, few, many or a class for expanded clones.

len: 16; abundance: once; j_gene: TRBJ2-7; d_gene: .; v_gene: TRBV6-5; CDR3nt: TGTGCCAGCAGTTACTCTATTTCAGACAGAGTCTCGGGGCAGTACTTC; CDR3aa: CASSYSISDRVSGQYF
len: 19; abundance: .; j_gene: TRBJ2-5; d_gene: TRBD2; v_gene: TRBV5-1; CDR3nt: TGCGCCAGCAGCCCGGCGGGGGGCACTTCCACAGGGTTTTCGGAGACCCAGTACTTC; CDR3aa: CASSPAGGTSTGFSETQYF
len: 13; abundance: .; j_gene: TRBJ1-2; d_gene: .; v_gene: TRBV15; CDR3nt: TGTGCCACCAGCAGAGCCTCAGGGTCTGGCTACACCTTC; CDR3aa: CATSRASGSGYTF
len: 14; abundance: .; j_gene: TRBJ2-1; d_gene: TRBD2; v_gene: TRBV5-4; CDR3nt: TGTGCCAGCAGCTTGACTAGCGGCCGCCGGCGGCAGTTCTTC; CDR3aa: CASSLTSGRRRQFF
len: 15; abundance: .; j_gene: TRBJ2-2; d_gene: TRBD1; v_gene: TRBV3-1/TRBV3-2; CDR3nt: TGTGCCAGCAGCCAGAGGGACAGGGTCAGCGGGGAGCTGTTTTTT; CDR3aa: CASSQRDRVSGELFF
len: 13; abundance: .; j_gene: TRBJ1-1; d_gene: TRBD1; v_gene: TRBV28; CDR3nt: TGTGCCAGCAGGCGATTGACAGGGGGGGAGGCTTTCTTT; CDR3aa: CASRRLTGGEAFF
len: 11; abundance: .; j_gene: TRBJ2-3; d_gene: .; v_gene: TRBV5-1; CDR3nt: TGCGCCAGCAGAGAGGGAGATACGCAGTATTTT; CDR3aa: CASREGDTQYF
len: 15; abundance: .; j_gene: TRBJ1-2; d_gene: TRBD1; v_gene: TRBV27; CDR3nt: TGTGCCAGCAGTCTCCGGACAGGGGGAGGCTATGGCTACACCTTC; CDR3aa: CASSLRTGGGYGYTF
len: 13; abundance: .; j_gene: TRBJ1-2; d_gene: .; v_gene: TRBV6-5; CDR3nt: TGTGCCAGCACCGCCGGACTTAACTATGGCTACACCTTC; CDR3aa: CASTAGLNYGYTF
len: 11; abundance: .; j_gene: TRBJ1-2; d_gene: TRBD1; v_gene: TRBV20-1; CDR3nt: TGCAGTGCCGGGGACAGGGGTGGCTACACCTTC; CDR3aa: CSAGDRGGYTF
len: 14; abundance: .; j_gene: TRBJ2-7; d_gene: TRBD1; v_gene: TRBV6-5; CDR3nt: TGTGCCAGCGCCCTAGGACAGGAATCCTACGAGCAGTACTTC; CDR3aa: CASALGQESYEQYF
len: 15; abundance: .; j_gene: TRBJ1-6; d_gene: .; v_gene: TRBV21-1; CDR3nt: TGTGCCAGCAGCAAAGAGACAGACCATAATTCACCCCTCCACTTT; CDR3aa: CASSKETDHNSPLHF
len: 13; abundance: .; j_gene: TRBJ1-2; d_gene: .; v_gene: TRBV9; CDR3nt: TGTGCCAGCAGCGTAGTTCAGGACTATGGCTACACCTTC; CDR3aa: CASSVVQDYGYTF
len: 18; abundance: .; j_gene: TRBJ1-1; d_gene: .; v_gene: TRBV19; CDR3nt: TGTGCCAGTAGTATAGATCGGCTGGCGTCGGCAGGGAATCATGCGGCTTTCTTT; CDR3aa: CASSIDRLASAGNHAAFF
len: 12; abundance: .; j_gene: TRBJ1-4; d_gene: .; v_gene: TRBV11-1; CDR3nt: TGTGCCAGCAGCTTAGTCGATGAAAAACTGTTTTTT; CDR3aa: CASSLVDEKLFF
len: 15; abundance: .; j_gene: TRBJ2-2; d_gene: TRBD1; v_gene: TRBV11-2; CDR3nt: TGTGCCAGCAGCACGGGACAGGGAGAGACCGGGGAGCTGTTTTTT; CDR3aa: CASSTGQGETGELFF
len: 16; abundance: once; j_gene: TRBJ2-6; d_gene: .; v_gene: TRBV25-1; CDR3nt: TGTGCCAGCAGCCCCCACTCGGGATCTGGGGCCAACGTCCTGACTTTC; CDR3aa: CASSPHSGSGANVLTF
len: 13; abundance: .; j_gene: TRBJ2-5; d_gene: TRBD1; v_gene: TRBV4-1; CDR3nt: TGCGCCAGCAGCCAAACAGGGGGCGAGACCCAGTACTTC; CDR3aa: CASSQTGGETQYF
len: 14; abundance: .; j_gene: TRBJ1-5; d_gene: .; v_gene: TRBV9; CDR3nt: TGTGCCAGCAGCGATCAAAATAGCAATCAGCCCCAGCATTTT; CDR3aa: CASSDQNSNQPQHF
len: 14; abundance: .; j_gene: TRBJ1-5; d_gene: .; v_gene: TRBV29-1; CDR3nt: TGCAGCGTTGTTTGGGCAAATGGCAATCAGCCCCAGCATTTT; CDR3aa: CSVVWANGNQPQHF
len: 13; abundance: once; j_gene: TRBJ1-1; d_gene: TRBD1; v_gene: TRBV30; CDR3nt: TGTGCCTGGAGACAGGGGGCGCGGGTTGAAGCTTTCTTT; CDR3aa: CAWRQGARVEAFF
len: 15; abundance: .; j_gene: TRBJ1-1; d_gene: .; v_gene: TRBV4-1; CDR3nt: TGCGCCAGCAGCCCAAGGGAGTACCTTAACACTGAAGCTTTCTTT; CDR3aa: CASSPREYLNTEAFF
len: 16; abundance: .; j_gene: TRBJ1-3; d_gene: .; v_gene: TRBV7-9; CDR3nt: TGTGCCAACAACAGACTCCCCCAGGGTTCTGGAAACACCATATATTTT; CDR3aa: CANNRLPQGSGNTIYF